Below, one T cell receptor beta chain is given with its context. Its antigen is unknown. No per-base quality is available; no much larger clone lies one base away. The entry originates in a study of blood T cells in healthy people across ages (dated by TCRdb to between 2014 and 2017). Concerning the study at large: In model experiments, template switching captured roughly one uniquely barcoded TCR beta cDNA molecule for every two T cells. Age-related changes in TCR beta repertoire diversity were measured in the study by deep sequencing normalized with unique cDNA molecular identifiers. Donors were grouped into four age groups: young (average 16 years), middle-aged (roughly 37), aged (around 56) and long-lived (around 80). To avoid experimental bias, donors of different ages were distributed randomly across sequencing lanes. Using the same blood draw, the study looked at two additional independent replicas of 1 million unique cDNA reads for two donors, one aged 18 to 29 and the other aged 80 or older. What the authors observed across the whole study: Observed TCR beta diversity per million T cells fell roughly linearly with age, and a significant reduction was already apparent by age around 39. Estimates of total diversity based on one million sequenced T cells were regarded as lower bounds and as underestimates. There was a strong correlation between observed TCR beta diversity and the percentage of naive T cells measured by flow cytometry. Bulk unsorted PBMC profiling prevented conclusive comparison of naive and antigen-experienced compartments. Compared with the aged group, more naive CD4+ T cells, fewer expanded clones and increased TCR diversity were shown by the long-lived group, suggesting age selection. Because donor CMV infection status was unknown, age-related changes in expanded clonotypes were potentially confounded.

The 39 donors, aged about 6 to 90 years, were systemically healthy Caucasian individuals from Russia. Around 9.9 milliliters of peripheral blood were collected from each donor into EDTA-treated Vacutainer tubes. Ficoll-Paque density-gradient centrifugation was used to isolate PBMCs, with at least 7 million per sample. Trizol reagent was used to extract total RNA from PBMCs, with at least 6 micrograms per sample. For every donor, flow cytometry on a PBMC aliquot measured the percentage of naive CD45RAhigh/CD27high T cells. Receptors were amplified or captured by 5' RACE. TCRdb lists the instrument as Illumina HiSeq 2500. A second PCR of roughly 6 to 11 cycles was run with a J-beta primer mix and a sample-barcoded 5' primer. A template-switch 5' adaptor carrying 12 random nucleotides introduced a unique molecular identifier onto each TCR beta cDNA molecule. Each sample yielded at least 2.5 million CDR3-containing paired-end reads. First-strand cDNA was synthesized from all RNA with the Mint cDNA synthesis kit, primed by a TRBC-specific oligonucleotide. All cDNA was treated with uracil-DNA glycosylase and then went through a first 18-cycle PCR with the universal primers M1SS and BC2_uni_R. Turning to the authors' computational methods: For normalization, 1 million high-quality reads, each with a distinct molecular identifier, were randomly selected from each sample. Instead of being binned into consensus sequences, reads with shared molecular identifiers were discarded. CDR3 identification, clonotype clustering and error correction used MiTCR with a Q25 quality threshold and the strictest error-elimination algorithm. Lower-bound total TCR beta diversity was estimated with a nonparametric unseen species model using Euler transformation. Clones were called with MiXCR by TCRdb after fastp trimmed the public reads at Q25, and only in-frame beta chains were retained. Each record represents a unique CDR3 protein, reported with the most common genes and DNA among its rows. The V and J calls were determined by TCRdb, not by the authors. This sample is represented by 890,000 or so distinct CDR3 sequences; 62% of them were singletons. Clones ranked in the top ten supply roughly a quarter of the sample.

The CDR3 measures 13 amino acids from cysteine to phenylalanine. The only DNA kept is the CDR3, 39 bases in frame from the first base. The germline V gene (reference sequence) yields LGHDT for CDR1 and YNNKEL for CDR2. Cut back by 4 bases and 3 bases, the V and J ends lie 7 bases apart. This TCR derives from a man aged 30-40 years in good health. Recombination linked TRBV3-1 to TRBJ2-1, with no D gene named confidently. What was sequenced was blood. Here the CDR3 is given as CASSPVSYNEQFF. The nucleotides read TGTGCCAGCAGCCCCGTCAGCTACAATGAGCAGTTCTTC.